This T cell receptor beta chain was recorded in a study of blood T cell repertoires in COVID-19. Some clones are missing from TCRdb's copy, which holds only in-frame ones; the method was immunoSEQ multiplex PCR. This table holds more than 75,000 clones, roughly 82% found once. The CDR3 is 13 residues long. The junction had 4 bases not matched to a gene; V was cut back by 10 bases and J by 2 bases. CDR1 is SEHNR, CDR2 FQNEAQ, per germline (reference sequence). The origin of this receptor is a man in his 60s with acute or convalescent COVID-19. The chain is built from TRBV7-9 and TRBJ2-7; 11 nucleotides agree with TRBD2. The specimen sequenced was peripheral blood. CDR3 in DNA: TGTGCCACCTTAGCGGGGGGGACCTACGAGCAGTACTTC. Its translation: CATLAGGTYEQYF.